Included here is one T cell receptor (beta chain) sequence, with context. The data were taken from a study of human T cells and chemical hapten exposure. Germline V gives CDR1 SGHAT, CDR2 FQNNGV. The CDR3 extends over 14 amino acids. Trimming took 0 bases from V and 6 from J, leaving 10 bases between them. TCRdb independently ran MiXCR on the RACE reads; one entry per CDR3 protein. Found here are fewer than 100,000 distinct CDR3 sequences, 9.5% to 15% of them singletons; the top ten hold approximately 2.1%. The time point: patch test 1, 2 weeks after DPC sensitization. The treatment was: therapeutic diphenylcyclopropenone sensitization with weekly scalp DPC.

This clonotype was sampled from a woman aged 40 to 50 with alopecia areata. Some clones in this sample may be carry-over from other donors' samples. The chain combines TRBV11-2 with TRBJ2-3, with D hard to call. The sample consisted of whole blood, taken in connection with sensitization to the hapten diphenylcyclopropenone (DPC). For the CDR3, the DNA is TGTGCCAGCAGCTTAGATGGCCCCCAGGATACGCAGTATTTT. Its translation: CASSLDGPQDTQYF.